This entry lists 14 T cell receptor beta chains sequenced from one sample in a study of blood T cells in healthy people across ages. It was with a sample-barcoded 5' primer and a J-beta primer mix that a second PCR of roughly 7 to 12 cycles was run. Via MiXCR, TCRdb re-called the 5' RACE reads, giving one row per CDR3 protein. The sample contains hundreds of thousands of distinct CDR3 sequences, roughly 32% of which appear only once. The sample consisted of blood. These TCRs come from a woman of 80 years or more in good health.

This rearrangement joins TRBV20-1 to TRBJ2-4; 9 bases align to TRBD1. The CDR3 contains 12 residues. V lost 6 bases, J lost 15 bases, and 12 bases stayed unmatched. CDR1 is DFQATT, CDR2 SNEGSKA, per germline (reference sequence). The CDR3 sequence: CSATGGGETRYF. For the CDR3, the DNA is TGCAGTGCAACAGGGGGCGGAGAGACCCGGTACTTC.

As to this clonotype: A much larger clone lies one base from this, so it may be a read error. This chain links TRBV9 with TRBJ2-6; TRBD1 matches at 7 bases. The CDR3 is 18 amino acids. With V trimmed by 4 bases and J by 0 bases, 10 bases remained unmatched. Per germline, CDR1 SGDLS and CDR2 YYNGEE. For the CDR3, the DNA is TGTGCCAGCAGCAGAGCCGGGACAGTTATCTCTGGGGCCAACGTCCTGACTTTC. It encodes CASSRAGTVISGANVLTF.

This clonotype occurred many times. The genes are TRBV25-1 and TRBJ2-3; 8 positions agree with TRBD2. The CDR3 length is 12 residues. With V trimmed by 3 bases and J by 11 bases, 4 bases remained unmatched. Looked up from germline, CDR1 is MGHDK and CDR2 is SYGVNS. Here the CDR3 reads CASSDGRGEQYF. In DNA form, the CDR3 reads TGTGCCAGCAGTGATGGGCGGGGGGAGCAGTATTTT.

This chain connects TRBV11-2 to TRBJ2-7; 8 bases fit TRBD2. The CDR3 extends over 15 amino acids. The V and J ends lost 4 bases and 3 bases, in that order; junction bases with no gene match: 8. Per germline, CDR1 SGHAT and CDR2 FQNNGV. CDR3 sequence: CASSSPGLGFYEQYF. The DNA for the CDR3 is TGTGCCAGCAGCTCCCCGGGACTAGGATTCTACGAGCAGTACTTC.

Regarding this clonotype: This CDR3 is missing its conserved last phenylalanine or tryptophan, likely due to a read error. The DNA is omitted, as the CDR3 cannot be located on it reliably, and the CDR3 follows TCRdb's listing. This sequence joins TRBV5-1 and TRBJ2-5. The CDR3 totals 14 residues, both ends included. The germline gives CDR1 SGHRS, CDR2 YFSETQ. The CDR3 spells CASSLVVYQETQHL.

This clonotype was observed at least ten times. In DNA, the CDR3 is TGTGCCAGCAGTTTATCCCTCAATCAGCCCCAGCATTTT. It translates to CASSLSLNQPQHF. This chain joins TRBV12-3 or TRBV12-4 and TRBJ1-5; no clear D. The CDR3 runs 13 residues. Deletions cut 2 bases from V and 3 bases from J, with 5 bases between.

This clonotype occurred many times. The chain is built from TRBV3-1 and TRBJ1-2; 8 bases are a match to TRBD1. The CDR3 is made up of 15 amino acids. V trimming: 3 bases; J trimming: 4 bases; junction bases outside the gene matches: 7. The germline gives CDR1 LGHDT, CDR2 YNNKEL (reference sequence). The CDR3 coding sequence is TGTGCCAGCAGCCAGAAGGGACAGGTCGCCTATGGCTACACCTTC. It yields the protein CASSQKGQVAYGYTF.

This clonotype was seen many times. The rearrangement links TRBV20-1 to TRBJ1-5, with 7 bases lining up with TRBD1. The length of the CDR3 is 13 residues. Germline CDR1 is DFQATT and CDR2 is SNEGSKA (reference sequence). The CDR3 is CSSRQGEQQPQHF. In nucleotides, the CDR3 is TGCAGCTCTAGGCAGGGGGAACAACAGCCCCAGCATTTT.

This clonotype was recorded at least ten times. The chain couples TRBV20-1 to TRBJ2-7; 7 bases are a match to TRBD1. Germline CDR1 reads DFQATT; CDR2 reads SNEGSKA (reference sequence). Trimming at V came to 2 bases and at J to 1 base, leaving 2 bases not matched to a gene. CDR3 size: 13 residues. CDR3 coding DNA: TGCAGTGCTAGATGGGACAGATCCTACGAGCAGTACTTC. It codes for CSARWDRSYEQYF.

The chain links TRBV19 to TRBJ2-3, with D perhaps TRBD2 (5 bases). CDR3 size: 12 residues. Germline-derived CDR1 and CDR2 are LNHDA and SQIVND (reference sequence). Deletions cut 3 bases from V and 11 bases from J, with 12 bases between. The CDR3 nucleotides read TGTGCCAGTAGTATCCTCGGTAGCGAGCAGTATTTT. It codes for CASSILGSEQYF.

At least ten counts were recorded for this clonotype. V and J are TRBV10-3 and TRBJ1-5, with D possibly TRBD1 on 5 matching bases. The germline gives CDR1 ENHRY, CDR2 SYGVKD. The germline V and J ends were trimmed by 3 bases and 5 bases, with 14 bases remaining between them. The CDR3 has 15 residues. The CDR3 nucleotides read TGTGCCATCAGTGAAGACAGAGCAGTTCATCAGCCCCAGCATTTT. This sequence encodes CAISEDRAVHQPQHF.

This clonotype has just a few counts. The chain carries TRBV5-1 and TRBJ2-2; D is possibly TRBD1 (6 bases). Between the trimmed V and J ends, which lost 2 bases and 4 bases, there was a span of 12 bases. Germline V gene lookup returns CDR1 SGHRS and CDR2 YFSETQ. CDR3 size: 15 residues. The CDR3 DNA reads TGCGCCAGCAGCTTCGGGACACCTCTCACCGGGGAGCTGTTTTTT. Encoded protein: CASSFGTPLTGELFF.

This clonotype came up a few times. CDR3 DNA sequence: TGTGCCAGCAGCGCCAGGACAGCTAACACTGAAGCTTTCTTT. It specifies CASSARTANTEAFF. V usage is TRBV9 and J usage is TRBJ1-1; TRBD1 is a possible D gene (6 bases). The CDR3 is made up of 14 amino acids. Germline CDR1 and CDR2: SGDLS and YYNGEE. V lost 3 bases to trimming and J lost 2 bases, with 11 bases between them.

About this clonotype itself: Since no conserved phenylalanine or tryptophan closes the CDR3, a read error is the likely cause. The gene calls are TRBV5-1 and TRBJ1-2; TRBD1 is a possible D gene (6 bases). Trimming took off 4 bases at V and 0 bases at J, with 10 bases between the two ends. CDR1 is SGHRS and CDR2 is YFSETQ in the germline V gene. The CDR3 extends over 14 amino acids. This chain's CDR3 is CASSADSTNYGYTL. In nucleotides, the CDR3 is TGCGCCAGCAGCGCGGACAGCACTAACTATGGCTACACCTTA.